This TCR beta chain is drawn from a study of control samples from healthy donors and cancer patients. Sequencing was performed with immunoSEQ multiplex PCR; in TCRdb, only in-frame clones are kept and a portion is missing. This table has 200,000 or so clones, approximately 91% appearing once. Germline lookup yields CDR1 SNHLY and CDR2 FYNNEI. J was trimmed by 5 bases and V by 8 bases; bases with no gene match: 8. The length of the CDR3 is 14 residues. The chain has TRBV2 and TRBJ1-2, with 10 bases lining up with TRBD1. Sequences were obtained from blood. The TCR sequence derives from a man aged 25-45 years in good health. Here the CDR3 DNA reads TGTGCCAGCTTACCCGGGACAGGGGTTTATGGCTACACCTTC. Encoded protein: CASLPGTGVYGYTF. Drawing the rest from reference TRBV2 and TRBJ1-2, the complete variable domain is EPEVTQTPSHQVTQMGQEVILRCVPISNHLYFYWYRQILGQKVEFLVSFYNNEISEKSEIFDDQFSVERPDGSNFTLKIRSTKLEDSAMYFCASLPGTGVYGYTFGSGTRLTVV.